The following is a T cell receptor beta chain sequence with its context. This sample stems from a study of blood T cell repertoires in COVID-19. CDR1 KGHSH and CDR2 LQKENI come from the germline V gene. The CDR3 extends over 16 amino acids. V shed 1 base, J shed 6 bases, and the junction held 6 bases outside the gene matches. Here immunoSEQ multiplex PCR was the method, and the copy in TCRdb shows in-frame clones only, minus some. This table holds 150,000 to 200,000 clones, roughly nine tenths found once. The receptor comes from a woman in her seventies with acute or convalescent COVID-19. Sequencing was performed on peripheral blood. V and J are TRBV18 and TRBJ2-2, with 9 nucleotides matching TRBD2. As DNA, the CDR3 is TGTGCCAGCTCACCACGAATTAGCGGGAGCGCCGGGGAGCTGTTTTTT. Amino acids: CASSPRISGSAGELFF.